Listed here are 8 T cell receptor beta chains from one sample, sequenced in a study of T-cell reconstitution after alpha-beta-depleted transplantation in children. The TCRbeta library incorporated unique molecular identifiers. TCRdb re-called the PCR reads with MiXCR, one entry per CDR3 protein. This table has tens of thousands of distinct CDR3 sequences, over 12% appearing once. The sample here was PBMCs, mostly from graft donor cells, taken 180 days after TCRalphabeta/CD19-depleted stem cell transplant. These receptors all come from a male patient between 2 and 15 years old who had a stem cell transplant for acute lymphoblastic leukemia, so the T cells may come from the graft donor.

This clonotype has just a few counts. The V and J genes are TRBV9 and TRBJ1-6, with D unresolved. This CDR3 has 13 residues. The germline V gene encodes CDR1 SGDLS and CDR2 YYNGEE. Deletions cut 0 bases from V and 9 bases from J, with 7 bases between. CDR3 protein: CASSVANGSPLHF. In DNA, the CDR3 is TGTGCCAGCAGCGTAGCGAACGGTTCACCCCTCCACTTT.

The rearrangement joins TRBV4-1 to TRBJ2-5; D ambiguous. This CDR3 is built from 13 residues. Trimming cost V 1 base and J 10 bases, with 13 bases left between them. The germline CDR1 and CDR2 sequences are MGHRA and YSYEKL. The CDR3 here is CASSQGSRDDQYF. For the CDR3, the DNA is TGCGCCAGCAGCCAAGGGTCTCGAGACGACCAGTACTTC.

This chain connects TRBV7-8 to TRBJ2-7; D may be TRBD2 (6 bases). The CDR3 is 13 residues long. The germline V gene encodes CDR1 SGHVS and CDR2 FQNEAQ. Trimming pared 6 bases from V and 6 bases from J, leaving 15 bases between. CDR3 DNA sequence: TGTGCCAGCAGACCGGGGGTTCACTTCGAGCAGTACTTC. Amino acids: CASRPGVHFEQYF.

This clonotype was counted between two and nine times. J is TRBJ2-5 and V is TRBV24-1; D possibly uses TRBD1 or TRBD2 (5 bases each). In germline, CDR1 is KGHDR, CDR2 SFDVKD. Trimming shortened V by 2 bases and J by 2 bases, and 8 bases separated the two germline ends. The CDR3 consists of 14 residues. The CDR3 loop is CATSDSGQQETQYF. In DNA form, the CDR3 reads TGTGCCACCAGTGATTCGGGGCAGCAAGAGACCCAGTACTTC.

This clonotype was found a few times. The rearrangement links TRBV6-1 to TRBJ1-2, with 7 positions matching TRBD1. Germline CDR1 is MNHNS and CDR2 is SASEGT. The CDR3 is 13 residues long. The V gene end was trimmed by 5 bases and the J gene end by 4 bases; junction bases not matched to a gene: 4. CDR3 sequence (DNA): TGTGCCAGCAGTAGACAGGGCGCCTATGGCTACACCTTC. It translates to CASSRQGAYGYTF.

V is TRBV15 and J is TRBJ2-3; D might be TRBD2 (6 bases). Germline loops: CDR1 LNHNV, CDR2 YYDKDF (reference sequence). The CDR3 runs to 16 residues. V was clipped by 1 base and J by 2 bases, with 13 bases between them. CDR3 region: CATSRALTRPTDTQYF. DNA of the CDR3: TGTGCCACCAGCAGAGCCCTGACTAGACCCACAGATACGCAGTATTTT. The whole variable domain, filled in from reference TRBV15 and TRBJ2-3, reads DAMVIQNPRYQVTQFGKPVTLSCSQTLNHNVMYWYQQKSSQAPKLLFHYYDKDFNNEADTPDNFQSRRPNTSFCFLDIRSPGLGDTAMYLCATSRALTRPTDTQYFGPGTRLTVL.

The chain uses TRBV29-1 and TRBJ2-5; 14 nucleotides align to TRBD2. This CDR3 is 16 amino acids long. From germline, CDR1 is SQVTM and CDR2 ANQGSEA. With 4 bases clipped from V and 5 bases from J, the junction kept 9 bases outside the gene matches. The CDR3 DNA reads TGCAGCGTTGCAGGACTAGCGGGAGGAACGAGGGAGACCCAGTACTTC. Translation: CSVAGLAGGTRETQYF. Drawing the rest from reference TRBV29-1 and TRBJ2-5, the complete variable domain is SAVISQKPSRDICQRGTSLTIQCQVDSQVTMMFWYRQQPGQSLTLIATANQGSEATYESGFVIDKFPISRPNLTFSTLTVSNMSPEDSSIYLCSVAGLAGGTRETQYFGPGTRLLVL.

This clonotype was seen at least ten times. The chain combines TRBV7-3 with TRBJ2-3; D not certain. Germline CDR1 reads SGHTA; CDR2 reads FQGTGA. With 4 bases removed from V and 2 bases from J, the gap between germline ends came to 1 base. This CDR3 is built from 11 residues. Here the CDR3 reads CASSYTDTQYF. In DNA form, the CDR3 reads TGTGCCAGCAGCTACACAGATACGCAGTATTTT.